These 20 T cell receptor beta chains share one sample of origin, sequenced in a study of blood T cell repertoires in COVID-19. Here immunoSEQ multiplex PCR was the method, and the copy in TCRdb shows in-frame clones only, minus some. This sample yields 150,000 or so clones, of which over 70% are seen a single time; about 5.3% belongs to the top ten. The sample taken for sequencing was PBMCs or T cells enriched from blood (not recorded which). The receptor set was obtained from a woman between 40 and 50 years old with acute COVID-19.

The sample holds one count of this clone. The chain uses TRBV6-1 and TRBJ2-7, with 11 bases lining up with TRBD2. V dropped 3 bases and J dropped 4; count of bases not matched to a gene: 5. The CDR3 totals 15 residues. The germline CDR1 and CDR2 sequences are MNHNS and SASEGT. In nucleotides, the CDR3 is TGTGCCAGCAGTGAGGTAGCGGGAGGGCCTTACGAGCAGTACGTC. It is translated as CASSEVAGGPYEQYV.

In this sample, this clone turned up a few times. This chain links TRBV30 with TRBJ1-6; a weak D match, TRBD1 (6 bases). V was shortened by 0 bases and J by 8 bases, with 14 bases between the two germline ends. The CDR3 length is 15 residues. CDR1 GTSNPN and CDR2 SVGIG come from the germline V gene (reference sequence). DNA of the CDR3: TGTGCCTGGAGTGTCGGCCAGGGGCAGTATTCACCCCTCCACTTT. Its translation is CAWSVGQGQYSPLHF.

The chain links TRBV5-1 to TRBJ2-3; possibly TRBD1 for D (5 bases). The CDR3 contains 14 residues. The germline V gene has CDR1 SGHRS and CDR2 YFSETQ. Trimming left V 2 bases short and J 2 bases short, with 9 bases between. Here the CDR3 reads CASSFLTVTDTQYF. The CDR3 DNA sequence: TGCGCCAGCAGCTTCTTGACAGTCACAGATACGCAGTATTTT. Looking up the rest from reference TRBV5-1 and TRBJ2-3 gives the full variable domain: KAGVTQTPRYLIKTRGQQVTLSCSPISGHRSVSWYQQTPGQGLQFLFEYFSETQRNKGNFPGRFSGRQFSNSRSEMNVSTLELGDSALYLCASSFLTVTDTQYFGPGTRLTVL.

V gene TRBV3-1 (or the pseudogene TRBV3-2) combines with J gene TRBJ2-2; TRBD1 matches 8 bases. CDR1 is LGHDT, CDR2 YNNKEL, per germline (reference sequence). Trimming removed 6 bases from V and 1 base from J; junction bases left unmatched: 4. The CDR3 has 15 residues. The CDR3 DNA sequence: TGTGCCAGCAGGCGACAGGGGAAGAACACCGGGGAGCTGTTTTTT. Translation: CASRRQGKNTGELFF.

V gene TRBV6-5 combines with J gene TRBJ2-7; TRBD1 aligns across 9 bases. Germline V gives CDR1 MNHEY, CDR2 SVGAGI. Germline trimming cut 6 bases from V and 6 bases from J; bases unmatched to any gene: 6. The CDR3 is 13 amino acids. The CDR3 DNA sequence: TGTGCCAGCAGGGGGGACAGGGATGGCGAGCAGTACGTC. Its translation: CASRGDRDGEQYV.

The gene calls are TRBV30 and TRBJ1-2; no reliable D call. The CDR3 is 13 amino acids. The germline CDR1 and CDR2 sequences are GTSNPN and SVGIG (reference sequence). Trimming pared 1 base from V and 8 bases from J, leaving 14 bases between. CDR3 nucleotides: TGTGCCTGGAGTGAAGGACTGAGTTGGGGCTACACCTTC. Protein product: CAWSEGLSWGYTF.

The chain is built from TRBV6-5 and TRBJ1-6, with 7 positions matching TRBD1. CDR3 length: 14 amino acids. V was clipped by 4 bases and J by 7 bases; unmatched bases: 4. CDR1 MNHEY and CDR2 SVGAGI come from the germline V gene. CDR3 sequence reads: CASSSTGPNSPLHF. CDR3 bases: TGTGCCAGCAGTTCGACAGGGCCAAATTCACCCCTCCACTTT.

The chain carries TRBV19 and TRBJ2-3; no definite D call. Germline V gene data show CDR1 as LNHDA and CDR2 as SQIVND (reference sequence). This CDR3 is built from 13 residues. Trimming stripped 3 bases from V and 6 bases from J, with 10 bases between. CDR3 loop: CASSIAPADTQYF. Here the CDR3 DNA reads TGTGCCAGTAGTATCGCCCCAGCGGATACGCAGTATTTT.

This rearrangement joins TRBV7-9 to TRBJ2-1; 9 bases are a match to TRBD1. Trimming at V came to 4 bases and at J to 3 bases, leaving 4 bases not matched to a gene. The CDR3 contains 15 residues. The germline V gene encodes CDR1 SEHNR and CDR2 FQNEAQ (reference sequence). As DNA, the CDR3 is TGTGCCAGCAGCTCGGGACAGGGCAACTACAATGAGCAGTTCTTC. It is translated as CASSSGQGNYNEQFF.

This chain uses TRBV7-3 with TRBJ2-3, with 10 bases aligning to TRBD2. V lost 7 bases to trimming and J lost 1 base; unmatched junction nucleotides: 5. CDR1 and CDR2 (germline): SGHTA, FQGTGA. The CDR3 covers 15 residues. CDR3 nucleotides: TGTGCCAGCACCTCCGGGACTAGCGGCACAGATACGCAGTATTTT. Encoded protein: CASTSGTSGTDTQYF.

This chain connects TRBV5-1 to TRBJ2-1; 11 positions agree with TRBD2. The V gene's germline CDR1 is SGHRS and CDR2 YFSETQ. The CDR3 is 15 residues long. The V and J ends lost 4 bases and 3 bases, in that order; junction bases with no gene match: 3. This CDR3 reads CASSAGLAVYNEQFF. The DNA for the CDR3 is TGCGCCAGCAGCGCGGGACTAGCGGTCTACAATGAGCAGTTCTTC.

V is TRBV20-1 and J is TRBJ2-7; 7 bases align to TRBD2. The CDR3 is 15 amino acids. Unmatched junction bases numbered 12, after V lost 3 bases and J lost 4 bases. Germline CDR1 is DFQATT and CDR2 is SNEGSKA (reference sequence). Here the CDR3 reads CSASDPSGPPYEQYF. For the CDR3, the DNA is TGCAGTGCTAGTGATCCTAGCGGACCTCCGTACGAGCAGTACTTC.

The chain uses TRBV3-1 (or the pseudogene TRBV3-2) and TRBJ2-4; 7 nucleotides agree with TRBD2. Trimming at V came to 5 bases and at J to 2 bases, leaving 9 bases not matched to a gene. The germline V gene has CDR1 LGHDT and CDR2 YNNKEL (reference sequence). The CDR3 runs to 16 residues. The CDR3 DNA is TGTGCCAGCAGCTTTGGGGGAGCGGGACCCAAAAACATTCAGTACTTC. Translation gives CASSFGGAGPKNIQYF.

Here the CDR3 reads CASSFRLAGVETQYF. CDR3 nucleotides: TGTGCCAGCAGCTTCAGACTAGCGGGAGTGGAGACCCAGTACTTC. The chain has TRBV11-2 and TRBJ2-5; 12 bases line up with TRBD2. The ends lost 3 bases at V and 5 bases at J; junction bases unmatched: 4. This CDR3 contains 15 residues. Germline CDR1 is SGHAT and CDR2 is FQNNGV. The full variable domain, completed using reference TRBV11-2 and TRBJ2-5, is EAGVAQSPRYKIIEKRQSVAFWCNPISGHATLYWYQQILGQGPKLLIQFQNNGVVDDSQLPKDRFSAERLKGVDSTLKIQPAKLEDSAVYLCASSFRLAGVETQYFGPGTRLLVL.

A few counts support this clone. The rearrangement links TRBV18 to TRBJ1-2, with D uncertain. The CDR3 loop spans 13 amino acids. The germline CDR1 and CDR2 sequences are KGHSH and LQKENI. The V gene lost 0 bases and the J gene lost 8 bases, with 10 bases spanning the gap. The CDR3 sequence: CASSPPTSRGYTF. The CDR3 DNA sequence: TGTGCCAGCTCACCACCGACATCTCGGGGCTACACCTTC.

CDR3 sequence reads: CASSPESSGLRSEQFF. CDR3 DNA sequence: TGCGCCAGCAGCCCCGAGTCTAGCGGCCTAAGGAGTGAGCAGTTCTTC. The chain has TRBV5-1 and TRBJ2-1; 7 positions agree with TRBD2. This CDR3 has 16 residues. V was clipped by 4 bases and J by 9 bases; unmatched bases: 16. Germline-derived CDR1 and CDR2 are SGHRS and YFSETQ.

The chain combines TRBV9 with TRBJ2-5, with 11 bases matching TRBD1. With 4 bases clipped from V and 5 bases from J, the junction kept 7 bases outside the gene matches. This CDR3 has 15 amino acids. Germline V lookup: CDR1 SGDLS, CDR2 YYNGEE. This CDR3 reads CASSPRTGGGETQYF. In DNA form, the CDR3 reads TGTGCCAGCAGCCCAAGGACAGGGGGCGGTGAGACCCAGTACTTC.

This clone was seen a few times. The V call is TRBV7-2, the J call TRBJ2-3; 10 nucleotides line up with TRBD2. There are 19 residues in the CDR3. Germline V lookup: CDR1 SGHTA, CDR2 FQGNSA. With 3 bases clipped from V and 0 bases from J, the junction kept 12 bases outside the gene matches. For the CDR3, the DNA is TGTGCCAGCAGCTTTTTTCCTAGCGGGAGCCGAACTAGCACAGATACGCAGTATTTT. Translating it yields CASSFFPSGSRTSTDTQYF.

The chain is built from TRBV11-3 and TRBJ1-1; D is undetermined. This CDR3 is built from 12 residues. Germline V gene sequence: CDR1 SGHNT, CDR2 YENEEA. V was clipped by 5 bases and J by 11 bases, with 15 bases between them. CDR3 DNA sequence: TGTGCCAGCAGCGCTCGACATTCTACGGCTTTCTTT. It is translated as CASSARHSTAFF.

This clone was seen more than once but under ten times. The chain combines TRBV28 with TRBJ2-1; 9 bases match TRBD2. CDR1 and CDR2 (germline): MDHEN, SYDVKM. J gave up 9 bases and V 6 bases, and 6 bases lay outside the gene matches. The CDR3 totals 13 residues. CDR3 in DNA: TGTGCCAGCAGGGTGGGACTAGCTGGTGAGCAGTTCTTC. This translates into CASRVGLAGEQFF.